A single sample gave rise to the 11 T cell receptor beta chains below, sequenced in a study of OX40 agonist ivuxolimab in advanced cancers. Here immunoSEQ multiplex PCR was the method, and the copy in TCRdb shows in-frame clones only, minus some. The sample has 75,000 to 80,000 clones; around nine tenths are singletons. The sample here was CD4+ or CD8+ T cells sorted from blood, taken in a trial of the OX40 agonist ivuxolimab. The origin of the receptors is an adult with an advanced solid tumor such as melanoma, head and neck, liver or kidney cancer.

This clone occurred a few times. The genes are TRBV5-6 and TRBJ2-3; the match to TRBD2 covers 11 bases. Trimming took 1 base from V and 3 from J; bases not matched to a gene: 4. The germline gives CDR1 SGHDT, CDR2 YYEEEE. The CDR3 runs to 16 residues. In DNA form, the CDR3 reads TGTGCCAGCAGCTTGAATAGCGGGAGGGGGACAGATACGCAGTATTTT. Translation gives CASSLNSGRGTDTQYF.

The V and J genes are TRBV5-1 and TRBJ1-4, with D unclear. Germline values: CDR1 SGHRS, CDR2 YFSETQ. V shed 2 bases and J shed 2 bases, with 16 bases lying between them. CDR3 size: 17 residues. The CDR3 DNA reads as TGCGCCAGCAGCTTCCACATCGCCTCCGGTACTAATGAAAAACTGTTTTTT. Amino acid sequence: CASSFHIASGTNEKLFF.

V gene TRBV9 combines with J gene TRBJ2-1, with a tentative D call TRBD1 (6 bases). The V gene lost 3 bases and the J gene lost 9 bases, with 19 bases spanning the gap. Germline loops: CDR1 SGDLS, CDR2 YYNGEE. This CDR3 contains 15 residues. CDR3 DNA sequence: TGTGCCAGCAGCGCAGGGGCGCCAGGTCTTAGTGAGCAGTTCTTC. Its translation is CASSAGAPGLSEQFF. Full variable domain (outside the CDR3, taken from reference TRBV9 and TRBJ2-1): DSGVTQTPKHLITATGQRVTLRCSPRSGDLSVYWYQQSLDQGLQFLIQYYNGEERAKGNILERFSAQQFPDLHSELNLSSLELGDSALYFCASSAGAPGLSEQFFGPGTRLTVL.

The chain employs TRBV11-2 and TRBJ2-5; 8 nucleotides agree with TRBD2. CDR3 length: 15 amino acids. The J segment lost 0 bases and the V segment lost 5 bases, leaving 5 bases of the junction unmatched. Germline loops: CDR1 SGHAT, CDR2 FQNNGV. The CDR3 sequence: CASSARTSNQETQYF. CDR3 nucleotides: TGTGCCAGCAGCGCTCGGACTAGCAACCAAGAGACCCAGTACTTC.

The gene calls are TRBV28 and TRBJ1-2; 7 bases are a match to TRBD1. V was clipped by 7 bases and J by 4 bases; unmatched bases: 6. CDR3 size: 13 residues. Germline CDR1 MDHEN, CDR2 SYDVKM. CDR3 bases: TGTGCCAGCACTTCACAGGGGTCCTATGGCTACACCTTC. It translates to CASTSQGSYGYTF.

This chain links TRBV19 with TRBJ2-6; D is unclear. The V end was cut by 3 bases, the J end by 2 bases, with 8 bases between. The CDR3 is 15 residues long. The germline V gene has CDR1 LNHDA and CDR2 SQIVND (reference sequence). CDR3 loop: CASSIRIPGANVLTF. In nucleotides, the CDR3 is TGTGCCAGTAGTATCCGAATACCTGGGGCCAACGTCCTGACTTTC.

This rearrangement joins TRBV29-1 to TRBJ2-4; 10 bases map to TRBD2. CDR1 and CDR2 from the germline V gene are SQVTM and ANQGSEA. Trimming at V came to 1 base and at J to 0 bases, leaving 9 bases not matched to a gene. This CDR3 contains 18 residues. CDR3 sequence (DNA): TGCAGCGTTGAAGCTGGCGCTAGCGGGGGACTAGCCAAAAACATTCAGTACTTC. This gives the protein CSVEAGASGGLAKNIQYF.

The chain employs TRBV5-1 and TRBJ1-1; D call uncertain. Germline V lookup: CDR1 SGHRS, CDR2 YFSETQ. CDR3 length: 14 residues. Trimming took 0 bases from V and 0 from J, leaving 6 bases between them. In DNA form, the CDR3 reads TGCGCCAGCAGCTTGGACGGGTTGAACACTGAAGCTTTCTTT. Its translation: CASSLDGLNTEAFF.

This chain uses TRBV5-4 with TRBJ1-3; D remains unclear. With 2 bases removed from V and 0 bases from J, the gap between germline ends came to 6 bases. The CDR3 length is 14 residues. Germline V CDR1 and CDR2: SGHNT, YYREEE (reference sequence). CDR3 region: CASSFSNSGNTIYF. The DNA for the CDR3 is TGTGCCAGCAGCTTCAGTAACTCTGGAAACACCATATATTTT.

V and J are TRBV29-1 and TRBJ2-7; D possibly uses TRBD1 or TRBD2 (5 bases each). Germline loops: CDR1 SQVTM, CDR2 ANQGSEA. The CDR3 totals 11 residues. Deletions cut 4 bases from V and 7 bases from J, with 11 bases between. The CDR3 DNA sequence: TGCAGCGTTGCCGGGGCTAGGGAGCAGTACTTC. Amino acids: CSVAGAREQYF.

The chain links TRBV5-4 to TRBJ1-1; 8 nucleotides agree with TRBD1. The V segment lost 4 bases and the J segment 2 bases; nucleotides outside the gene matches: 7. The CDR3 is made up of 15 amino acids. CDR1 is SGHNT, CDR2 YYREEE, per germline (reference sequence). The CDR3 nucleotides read TGTGCCAGCAGCAGAAAGGACAGGGAAAACACTGAAGCTTTCTTT. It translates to CASSRKDRENTEAFF.